The subject of this entry is one T cell receptor beta chain. Its specificity is unknown. These data are taken from a study of CD8+ T cells in alopecia areata. The wider study: It was 6 to 18 months of tofacitinib, and then there were 6 months off drug.

General study findings and limits: For lesional scalp, especially alopecia totalis/universalis, clonality was higher than in normal scalp.

Patients with alopecia areata provided lesional scalp punch biopsies as well as peripheral blood. PBMCs served as the source from which CD4+ and CD8+ T cells were sorted. This CDR3 has 12 residues. After removal of 6 bases from V and 7 bases from J, the junction contained 2 bases not matched to a gene. Germline lookup yields CDR1 ENHRY and CDR2 SYGVKD. Extraction and reverse transcription of RNA yielded cDNA as the sequencing template. Using immunoSEQ multiplex PCR, the repertoire was profiled, and TCRdb retains in-frame clones only, with some absent. The repertoire holds around 200,000 clones, with roughly 60% as singletons.

The clonotype originates from a human donor with alopecia areata. Sample: CD4+ T cells sorted from blood, taken at week 0. The V call is TRBV10-3, the J call TRBJ1-5; 8 bases line up with TRBD1. For the CDR3, the DNA is TGTGCCATCAGCCAGGGGGCCCAGCCCCAGCATTTT. Translated: CAISQGAQPQHF.